The present TCR beta chain was sequenced within a study of T cells in Graves' hyperthyroidism and ophthalmopathy. About the research overall: Peripheral blood was obtained at initial diagnosis, preceding any treatment.

The V gene's germline CDR1 is MDHEN and CDR2 SYDVKM. The length of the CDR3 is 14 residues. Trimming removed 8 bases from V and 0 bases from J, with 11 bases in between. There were TCR beta CDR3 regions amplified from RNA transcripts. First-round RT-PCR of the TCR CDR3 relied on the HTBI primer set. TCRdb itself ran the multiplex PCR reads through MiXCR, one entry per CDR3 protein. The table includes 700,000 or so distinct CDR3 sequences, 16% detected once. Study outcomes and limitations: Most thyroid clonotypes expanded above 0.001 appeared in blood too.

This clonotype occurred many times. Its target is unknown. Patients between 18 and 65 years old had hyperthyroidism, newly diagnosed and lasting under 2 months. The sample comprised blood. The rearrangement joins TRBV28 to TRBJ2-1; tentative D call: TRBD1 (6 bases). The sequence was obtained from a man in his late teens or twenties with Graves' hyperthyroidism. The CDR3 here is CASLRGNSYNEQFF. The CDR3 DNA follows: TGTGCCAGCTTAAGGGGGAACTCCTACAATGAGCAGTTCTTC.